Each of the 6 T cell receptor beta chains below was sequenced from the same sample in a study of T cells in localized non-small cell lung cancer. Generated by immunoSEQ multiplex PCR, the TCRdb table keeps only in-frame clones and is missing some. Among roughly 33,000 clones listed, under 90% were seen once. Sequenced material: peripheral blood, taken before any cancer treatment. These receptor sequences come from a man between 40 and 69 years old with stage I lung adenocarcinoma.

The genes are TRBV5-5 and TRBJ2-2, with 11 nucleotides matching TRBD2. This CDR3 comprises 17 residues. Germline CDR1 SGHKS, CDR2 YYEKEE (reference sequence). With 3 bases clipped from V and 4 bases from J, the junction kept 8 bases outside the gene matches. CDR3 DNA: TGTGCCAGCAGCTCAGACATACTAGCGGGGGTCACCGGGGAGCTGTTTTTT. Translation gives CASSSDILAGVTGELFF.

This chain uses TRBV14 with TRBJ1-1; tentatively, D is TRBD1 (6 bases). Trimming shortened V by 0 bases and J by 10 bases, and 12 bases separated the two germline ends. The CDR3 has 13 amino acids. The V gene's germline CDR1 is SGHDN and CDR2 FVKESK. As DNA, the CDR3 is TGTGCCAGCAGCCAAGAATTACGGGGGCGAGCTTTCTTT. It yields the protein CASSQELRGRAFF.

DNA of the CDR3: TGTGCCAGCAGTAGGGGTACGACTTACTCTGGGGCCAACGTCCTGACTTTC. Translating gives CASSRGTTYSGANVLTF. The chain employs TRBV27 and TRBJ2-6, with D perhaps TRBD1 (5 bases). From germline, CDR1 is MNHEY and CDR2 SMNVEV (reference sequence). CDR3 length equals 17 residues. V lost 5 bases, J lost 0 bases, and 14 bases lay in between.

This clone was seen just once. The V and J genes are TRBV29-1 and TRBJ2-6; D call uncertain. The CDR3 runs to 13 residues. V shed 3 bases and J shed 1 base, with 4 bases lying between them. Germline-derived CDR1 and CDR2 are SQVTM and ANQGSEA. The CDR3 spells CSVDLSGANVLTF. The CDR3 coding sequence is TGCAGCGTTGATCTTTCTGGGGCCAACGTCCTGACTTTC.

The genes are TRBV27 and TRBJ1-2, with D uncertain. Per the germline V gene, CDR1 is MNHEY and CDR2 is SMNVEV (reference sequence). V was shortened by 2 bases and J by 2 bases, with 6 bases between the two germline ends. There are 13 residues in the CDR3. For the CDR3, the DNA is TGTGCCAGCAGTTTACGGCAGAACTATGGCTACACCTTC. Translation: CASSLRQNYGYTF.

The gene calls are TRBV5-1 and TRBJ1-2; D is ambiguous. There are 13 residues in the CDR3. Trimming cost V 2 bases and J 2 bases, with 7 bases left between them. Germline CDR1 SGHRS, CDR2 YFSETQ. CDR3 sequence reads: CASSFGLNYGYTF. The DNA of the CDR3 is TGCGCCAGCAGCTTCGGGCTAAACTATGGCTACACCTTC.